These 25 T cell receptor beta chains were sequenced from one sample in a study of T cell responses to AZD1222 COVID-19 vaccine. Sequencing used immunoSEQ multiplex PCR; TCRdb keeps in-frame clones, though not all of them. The table shows about 140,000 clones, with roughly 92% occurring only once. The sequencing used peripheral blood, collected on day 0 of AZD1222 vaccination. The origin of the receptors is an adult in good health.

The CDR3 sequence: CASSQDPGANYGYTF. The CDR3, as DNA: TGTGCCAGCAGCCAAGATCCGGGAGCTAACTATGGCTACACCTTC. This rearrangement joins TRBV3-1 (or the pseudogene TRBV3-2) to TRBJ1-2, with unresolved D. The CDR3 totals 15 residues. The germline V gene encodes CDR1 LGHDT and CDR2 YNNKEL (reference sequence). Trimming took 0 bases from V and 0 from J, leaving 8 bases between them.

On this clone itself: Within the sample, other DNA sequences also encode this same CDR3. The chain recombines TRBV3-1 (or the pseudogene TRBV3-2) with TRBJ2-7; D remains unclear. This CDR3 has 12 residues. Trimming took 1 base from V and 6 from J, leaving 7 bases between them. CDR1 is LGHDT, CDR2 YNNKEL, per germline (reference sequence). The CDR3 is CASSQGPSEQYF. The CDR3 coding sequence is TGTGCCAGCAGCCAAGGCCCCTCCGAGCAGTACTTC.

The chain recombines TRBV9 with TRBJ1-1; 7 bases match TRBD1. This CDR3 has 14 residues. Germline V CDR1 and CDR2: SGDLS, YYNGEE. With V trimmed by 0 bases and J by 8 bases, 7 bases remained unmatched. Here the CDR3 reads CASSVAAGGGEAFF. DNA of the CDR3: TGTGCCAGCAGCGTAGCCGCAGGGGGAGGGGAAGCTTTCTTT.

The chain uses TRBV6-6 and TRBJ1-5; tentatively, D is TRBD1 (6 bases). The CDR3 runs 15 residues. V lost 6 bases to trimming and J lost 1 base, with 13 bases between them. In germline, CDR1 is MNHNY, CDR2 SVGAGI (reference sequence). The CDR3 region is CASSIPTGSNQPQHF. In DNA form, the CDR3 reads TGTGCCAGCAGCATCCCGACAGGCAGCAATCAGCCCCAGCATTTT.

The chain uses TRBV29-1 and TRBJ2-3, with 11 bases lining up with TRBD2. CDR3 size: 15 residues. V was clipped by 5 bases and J by 6 bases; unmatched bases: 10. CDR1 and CDR2 from the germline V gene are SQVTM and ANQGSEA. The CDR3 loop reads CSVRLAGGMRDTQYF. The CDR3 DNA reads TGCAGCGTTCGGCTAGCGGGAGGAATGCGGGATACGCAGTATTTT.

The V call is TRBV5-1, the J call TRBJ1-3; possibly TRBD1 for D (5 bases). V was shortened by 4 bases and J by 0 bases, with 20 bases between the two germline ends. CDR1 is SGHRS and CDR2 is YFSETQ in the germline V gene. This CDR3 has 18 residues. DNA of the CDR3: TGCGCCAGCAGCCCCTTTCGTGAGACAGTCGCCTCTGGAAACACCATATATTTT. Translating gives CASSPFRETVASGNTIYF.

The V gene is TRBV19, the J gene TRBJ1-1; unclear D gene. The CDR3 loop spans 13 amino acids. With 5 bases removed from V and 4 bases from J, the gap between germline ends came to 11 bases. Looked up from germline, CDR1 is LNHDA and CDR2 is SQIVND (reference sequence). Here the CDR3 reads CASSGGSSTEAFF. The CDR3 DNA sequence: TGTGCCAGTAGTGGAGGGTCTAGCACTGAAGCTTTCTTT.

This chain uses TRBV6-5 with TRBJ1-5; 7 bases are a match to TRBD1. Looked up from germline, CDR1 is MNHEY and CDR2 is SVGAGI. The CDR3 has 15 residues. J was trimmed by 7 bases and V by 4 bases; bases with no gene match: 10. CDR3 DNA sequence: TGTGCCAGCAGTTTAATAGGGACAGCCACCCAGCCCCAGCATTTT. This encodes CASSLIGTATQPQHF.

V and J are TRBV14 and TRBJ2-7, with 10 nucleotides matching TRBD1. The CDR3 is 15 amino acids. Unmatched junction bases numbered 5, after V lost 4 bases and J lost 2 bases. The germline V gene encodes CDR1 SGHDN and CDR2 FVKESK. Here the CDR3 reads CASSRTGTGAYEQYF. The DNA of the CDR3 is TGTGCCAGCAGCCGAACCGGGACAGGGGCCTACGAGCAGTACTTC.

The rearrangement joins TRBV7-9 to TRBJ1-4; 7 bases fit TRBD1. The CDR3 is 15 residues long. Unmatched junction bases numbered 13, after V lost 7 bases and J lost 8 bases. Germline CDR1 SEHNR, CDR2 FQNEAQ (reference sequence). The CDR3 DNA sequence: TGTGCCAGCATAACAGACAGGGAGGGGACGGAAAAACTGTTTTTT. Translated, it gives CASITDREGTEKLFF.

Worth noting for this clone: One junction end does not reproduce the germline sequence, and a read error may be involved. V and J are TRBV7-7 and TRBJ2-3, with D possibly TRBD2 on 6 matching bases. The CDR3 sequence is 14 residues long. The germline CDR1 and CDR2 sequences are SSHAT and FNYEAQ (reference sequence). The CDR3 here is CASSVDGTLGTQYF. CDR3 DNA sequence: TGTGCTAGCAGCGTGGACGGGACTTTGGGTACGCAGTATTTT. The variable domain in full, with the rest retrieved from reference TRBV7-7 and TRBJ2-3, is GAGVSQSPRYKVTKRGQDVTLRCDPISSHATLYWYQQALGQGPEFLTYFNYEAQPDKSGLPSDRFSAERPEGSISTLTIQRTEQRDSAMYRCASSVDGTLGTQYFGPGTRLTVL.

This sequence joins TRBV28 and TRBJ2-1, with a tentative D call TRBD2 (6 bases). The CDR3 has 13 residues. Germline V gene lookup returns CDR1 MDHEN and CDR2 SYDVKM. The V gene lost 7 bases and the J gene lost 9 bases, with 16 bases spanning the gap. The CDR3 DNA sequence: TGTGCCAGCACGACTAGAAGGGGACGTGAGCAGTTCTTC. Protein sequence: CASTTRRGREQFF. Complete variable domain (other parts from reference TRBV28 and TRBJ2-1): DVKVTQSSRYLVKRTGEKVFLECVQDMDHENMFWYRQDPGLGLRLIYFSYDVKMKEKGDIPEGYSVSREKKERFSLILESASTNQTSMYLCASTTRRGREQFFGPGTRLTVL.

This sequence joins TRBV2 and TRBJ2-3, with D tentatively TRBD1 (5 bases). The CDR3 is 12 amino acids. Trimming shortened V by 7 bases and J by 9 bases, and 14 bases separated the two germline ends. The V gene's germline CDR1 is SNHLY and CDR2 FYNNEI. The CDR3 protein is CASIGADPTQYF. CDR3 in DNA: TGTGCCAGCATAGGGGCTGATCCCACGCAGTATTTT.

This clone was counted once. The chain is built from TRBV5-1 and TRBJ2-5; 7 nucleotides match TRBD2. The germline CDR1 and CDR2 sequences are SGHRS and YFSETQ. This CDR3 region has 16 residues. The V gene end was trimmed by 1 base and the J gene end by 5 bases; junction bases not matched to a gene: 11. CDR3 region: CASSLMAGVGRETQYF. The CDR3 DNA reads TGCGCCAGCAGCTTGATGGCGGGAGTCGGTCGGGAGACCCAGTACTTC.

V gene TRBV7-9 combines with J gene TRBJ1-1; TRBD1 agrees at 7 bases. Trimming cost V 6 bases and J 1 base; bases outside gene matches: 5. There are 14 residues in the CDR3. CDR1 is SEHNR and CDR2 is FQNEAQ in the germline V gene (reference sequence). For the CDR3, the DNA is TGTGCCAGCAGTCGGGACAGCCAGAACACTGAAGCTTTCTTT. This translates into CASSRDSQNTEAFF.

The J gene is TRBJ1-1, the V gene TRBV6-2 or TRBV6-3; weak D call: TRBD1 (6 bases). Trimming took off 1 base at V and 2 bases at J, with 8 bases between the two ends. Germline-derived CDR1 and CDR2 are MNHEY and SVGEGT. This CDR3 spans 14 amino acids. The CDR3 DNA sequence: TGTGCCAGCAGTTACTACAGGGCTAACACTGAAGCTTTCTTT. This translates into CASSYYRANTEAFF.

The chain carries TRBV10-3 and TRBJ1-2, with TRBD1 as a possible D gene (5 bases). The CDR3 length is 15 residues. Germline CDR1 is ENHRY and CDR2 is SYGVKD. The V gene lost 7 bases and the J gene lost 4 bases, with 19 bases spanning the gap. The chain's CDR3 is CAITKTSGGSYGYTF. As DNA, the CDR3 is TGTGCCATCACCAAGACAAGCGGGGGAAGCTATGGCTACACCTTC.

The chain combines TRBV29-1 with TRBJ1-6; D remains unclear. Looked up from germline, CDR1 is SQVTM and CDR2 is ANQGSEA. CDR3 size: 13 residues. The V gene lost 6 bases and the J gene lost 7 bases, with 13 bases spanning the gap. In DNA, the CDR3 is TGCAGCGTCATGACAAGCAGCAATTCACCCCTCCACTTT. Residues: CSVMTSSNSPLHF.

V is TRBV24-1 and J is TRBJ2-1; D is possibly TRBD2 (5 bases). CDR1 is KGHDR, CDR2 SFDVKD, per germline. V was pared by 6 bases and J by 4 bases, with 12 bases between. There are 14 residues in the CDR3. CDR3: CATSTSGGYNEQFF. The DNA of the CDR3 is TGTGCCACCAGTACATCGGGCGGGTACAATGAGCAGTTCTTC.

The V gene is TRBV5-1, the J gene TRBJ2-3; possibly TRBD2 for D (5 bases). This CDR3 is 14 amino acids long. Trimming left V 7 bases short and J 4 bases short, with 16 bases between. The V gene's germline CDR1 is SGHRS and CDR2 YFSETQ. This CDR3 is CASGEWTSSDTQYF. The CDR3 DNA follows: TGCGCCAGCGGCGAATGGACTTCCTCAGATACGCAGTATTTT.

The rearrangement links TRBV27 to TRBJ2-1; TRBD1 agrees at 7 bases. There are 17 residues in the CDR3. V dropped 1 base and J dropped 1; count of bases not matched to a gene: 7. Germline-derived CDR1 and CDR2 are MNHEY and SMNVEV (reference sequence). The chain's CDR3 is CASSLFGTASSYNEQFF. In DNA, the CDR3 is TGTGCCAGCAGTTTATTCGGGACAGCGAGTTCCTACAATGAGCAGTTCTTC.

The chain carries TRBV4-2 and TRBJ1-6; 10 bases are a match to TRBD1. This CDR3 comprises 15 residues. Trimming cost V 4 bases and J 5 bases; bases outside gene matches: 2. The V gene's germline CDR1 is LGHNA and CDR2 YNFKEQ. The CDR3 nucleotides read TGTGCCAGCAGCCTCGGGACAGGGGATAATTCACCCCTCCACTTT. Amino acid sequence: CASSLGTGDNSPLHF.

The chain carries TRBV6-1 and TRBJ2-2; no clear D gene. V lost 1 base, J lost 4 bases, and 4 bases lay in between. The CDR3 is 13 residues long. Germline CDR1 MNHNS, CDR2 SASEGT. CDR3 bases: TGTGCCAGCAGTGAAGGGACCACCGGGGAGCTGTTTTTT. It specifies CASSEGTTGELFF.

The V call is TRBV4-2, the J call TRBJ2-3; the D gene is possibly TRBD2 (6 bases). CDR1 is LGHNA, CDR2 YNFKEQ, per germline. The V end was cut by 1 base, the J end by 5 bases, with 10 bases between. CDR3 size: 14 residues. CDR3: CASSQGLVIDTQYF. CDR3 DNA sequence: TGTGCCAGCAGCCAAGGACTAGTAATAGATACGCAGTATTTT.

The gene calls are TRBV28 and TRBJ2-7; D is possibly TRBD2 (5 bases). The CDR3 spans 14 residues. Trimming took 8 bases from V and 3 from J, leaving 17 bases between them. Germline values: CDR1 MDHEN, CDR2 SYDVKM. In DNA form, the CDR3 reads TGTGCCAGCCGGCGGGCCCCGAGGGTCTACGAGCAGTACTTC. Translation: CASRRAPRVYEQYF.